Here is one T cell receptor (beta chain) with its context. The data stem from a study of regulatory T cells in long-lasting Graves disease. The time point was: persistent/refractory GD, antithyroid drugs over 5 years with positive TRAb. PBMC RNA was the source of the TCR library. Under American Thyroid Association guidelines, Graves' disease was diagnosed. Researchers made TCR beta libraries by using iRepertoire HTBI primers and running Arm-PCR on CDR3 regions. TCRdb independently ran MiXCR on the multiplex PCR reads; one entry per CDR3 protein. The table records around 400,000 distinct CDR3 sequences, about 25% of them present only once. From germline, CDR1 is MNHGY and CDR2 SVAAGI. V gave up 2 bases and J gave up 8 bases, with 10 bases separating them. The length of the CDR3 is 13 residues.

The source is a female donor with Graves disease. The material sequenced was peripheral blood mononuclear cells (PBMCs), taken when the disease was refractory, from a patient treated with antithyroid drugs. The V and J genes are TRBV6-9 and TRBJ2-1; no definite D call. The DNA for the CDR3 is TGTGCCAGCAGTTATGGTTCGTGGGATGAGCAGTTCTTC. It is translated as CASSYGSWDEQFF.